This TCR beta chain was recovered during a study of preoperative IRX-2 immunotherapy in early breast cancer. Only in-frame clones appear in the TCRdb table, and some are missing; sequencing was by immunoSEQ multiplex PCR. Of around 88,000 clones detected, roughly 89% appear once; the ten largest clones hold roughly 2%. Germline CDR1 is MDHEN and CDR2 is SYDVKM. Trimming took off 7 bases at V and 4 bases at J, with 17 bases between the two ends. The CDR3 is made up of 14 amino acids. Treatment defined: preoperative locoregional IRX-2 cytokine immunotherapy. Samples came from a phase Ib trial of preoperative locoregional IRX-2 cytokine immunotherapy.

The chain carries TRBV28 and TRBJ2-7; the D call may be TRBD1 or TRBD2 (5 bases each). The sample was tumor tissue, taken after IRX-2 immunotherapy. The source is a human donor with breast cancer. The CDR3 nucleotides read TGTGCCAGCAACGACGTCGGGACCGTTTACGAGCAGTACTTC. This sequence encodes CASNDVGTVYEQYF.